The next 14 T cell receptor beta chains were all read from a single sample in a study of blood T cells in healthy people across ages. Using a J-beta primer mix together with a sample-barcoded 5' primer, a second PCR was run for roughly 6 to 12 cycles. TCRdb analysed the 5' RACE reads with MiXCR anew, one entry per CDR3 protein. Of around 800,000 distinct CDR3 sequences listed, 40% to 50% are singletons. The sample comprised blood. These receptors all stem from a man in his fifties or sixties in good health.

The chain employs TRBV7-2 and TRBJ2-7, with a weak D call TRBD1 (5 bases). The germline gives CDR1 SGHTA, CDR2 FQGNSA. This CDR3 has 14 residues. Trimming removed 2 bases from V and 0 bases from J, with 8 bases in between. For the CDR3, the DNA is TGTGCCAGCAGCTTAAGACAGACCTCCTACGAGCAGTACTTC. Translated, it gives CASSLRQTSYEQYF.

This clonotype was seen repeatedly, ten times or more. This chain connects TRBV12-3 or TRBV12-4 to TRBJ2-7; TRBD2 matches 9 bases. The V gene end was trimmed by 5 bases and the J gene end by 0 bases; junction bases not matched to a gene: 5. This CDR3 region has 15 residues. The CDR3 nucleotides read TGTGCCAGCAGTCCCAGCGGGGGGATCTCCTACGAGCAGTACTTC. Translation gives CASSPSGGISYEQYF.

Remarks on this clonotype: One base away lies a much larger clone, so this may be a sequencing read error. The chain uses TRBV15 and TRBJ1-6; TRBD1 aligns across 8 bases. Germline V lookup: CDR1 LNHNV, CDR2 YYDKDF (reference sequence). Trimming took 5 bases from V and 9 from J; bases not matched to a gene: 9. The CDR3 loop spans 15 amino acids. CDR3 sequence (DNA): TGTGCCACCAGCGGACCCTGGACAGGGCTTTCACCCCTCCACTTT. The encoded protein is CATSGPWTGLSPLHF.

This clonotype was counted a few times. The CDR3 protein is CSARDGRPSYNEQFF. The CDR3 DNA reads TGCAGTGCTAGAGACGGGCGACCCTCCTACAATGAGCAGTTCTTC. The rearrangement joins TRBV20-1 to TRBJ2-1; D is ambiguous. The V end lost 0 bases, the J end lost 0 bases, and 9 bases lay between the germline ends. Germline V lookup: CDR1 DFQATT, CDR2 SNEGSKA (reference sequence). The CDR3 has 15 amino acids.

This rearrangement joins TRBV4-1 to TRBJ1-2, with a possible D match to TRBD1 (5 bases). V dropped 4 bases and J dropped 6 bases, with 18 bases sitting between them. Germline CDR1 is MGHRA and CDR2 is YSYEKL. This CDR3 spans 15 amino acids. The CDR3 sequence: CASSPQPPGGDGYTF. CDR3 DNA sequence: TGCGCCAGCAGCCCCCAGCCCCCGGGGGGAGATGGCTACACCTTC.

This sequence joins TRBV7-3 and TRBJ2-3; 12 positions match TRBD2. CDR3 length: 16 residues. The germline gives CDR1 SGHTA, CDR2 FQGTGA. The V segment lost 2 bases and the J segment 7 bases; nucleotides outside the gene matches: 7. In nucleotides, the CDR3 is TGTGCCAGCAGCTTATCCTCTAGCGGGGGGGCGAATACGCAGTATTTT. It codes for CASSLSSSGGANTQYF.

This chain links TRBV29-1 with TRBJ2-5; the match to TRBD1 covers 7 bases. CDR3 length equals 12 residues. With V trimmed by 7 bases and J by 5 bases, 7 bases remained unmatched. Germline V CDR1 and CDR2: SQVTM, ANQGSEA. CDR3 region: CSGITGVETQYF. CDR3 bases: TGCAGCGGAATCACAGGGGTCGAGACCCAGTACTTC.

The chain uses TRBV6-2 or TRBV6-3 and TRBJ2-7, with 8 bases identical to TRBD1. This CDR3 has 15 amino acids. Germline CDR1 MNHEY, CDR2 SVGEGT. V shed 0 bases, J shed 3 bases, and the junction held 4 bases outside the gene matches. The DNA for the CDR3 is TGTGCCAGCAGTTACTCCCGCGGACAGGGCTACGAGCAGTACTTC. It translates to CASSYSRGQGYEQYF.

This clonotype was seen a handful of times. V gene TRBV3-1 combines with J gene TRBJ1-2; D might be TRBD1 (6 bases). The CDR3 length is 13 residues. Germline CDR1 and CDR2: LGHDT and YNNKEL (reference sequence). Trimming cost V 4 bases and J 6 bases, with 12 bases left between them. The CDR3 nucleotides read TGTGCCAGCAGCCGAAAGGGGGGTGATGGCTACACCTTC. Amino acids: CASSRKGGDGYTF. Full variable domain (remainder filled in from reference TRBV3-1 and TRBJ1-2): DTAVSQTPKYLVTQMGNDKSIKCEQNLGHDTMYWYKQDSKKFLKIMFSYNNKELIINETVPNRFSPKSPDKAHLNLHINSLELGDSAVYFCASSRKGGDGYTFGSGTRLTVV.

The chain couples TRBV29-1 to TRBJ1-6; possible D gene TRBD1, 5 bases. Germline V gene data show CDR1 as SQVTM and CDR2 as ANQGSEA. The CDR3 length is 13 residues. V lost 6 bases, J lost 8 bases, and 14 bases lay in between. CDR3 sequence (DNA): TGCAGCGTAAAGGGAGGGGTCCATTCACCCCTCCACTTT. This translates into CSVKGGVHSPLHF.

This chain links TRBV13 with TRBJ1-5; D not resolved. The germline gives CDR1 PRHDT, CDR2 FYEKMQ (reference sequence). This CDR3 has 12 amino acids. V lost 5 bases, J lost 9 bases, and 11 bases lay in between. The CDR3 sequence is CASSLLSRPQHF. The DNA for the CDR3 is TGTGCCAGCAGCCTACTTTCCAGGCCCCAGCATTTT.

V is TRBV6-6 and J is TRBJ2-1; no clear D gene. Trimming cost V 2 bases and J 9 bases, with 11 bases left between them. CDR1 is MNHNY, CDR2 SVGAGI, per germline (reference sequence). This CDR3 has 13 residues. The CDR3 DNA follows: TGTGCCAGCAGTTACAGGGAAGTCGGTGAGCAGTTCTTC. This codes for CASSYREVGEQFF.

V and J are TRBV11-2 and TRBJ1-1; no clear D. The CDR3 is made up of 12 amino acids. Trimming took off 0 bases at V and 6 bases at J, with 5 bases between the two ends. The germline CDR1 and CDR2 sequences are SGHAT and FQNNGV. This chain's CDR3 is CASSLDVPEAFF. CDR3 DNA: TGTGCCAGCAGCTTAGATGTGCCTGAAGCTTTCTTT. Looking up the rest from reference TRBV11-2 and TRBJ1-1 gives the full variable domain: EAGVAQSPRYKIIEKRQSVAFWCNPISGHATLYWYQQILGQGPKLLIQFQNNGVVDDSQLPKDRFSAERLKGVDSTLKIQPAKLEDSAVYLCASSLDVPEAFFGQGTRLTVV.

This clonotype appeared a few times. CDR3 coding DNA: TGTGCCACCAGCAGGGACAGGGGTATGCATGAGCAGTTCTTC. It yields the protein CATSRDRGMHEQFF. The genes are TRBV15 and TRBJ2-1; 9 bases fit TRBD1. The CDR3 runs 14 residues. The V and J ends lost 3 bases and 8 bases, in that order; junction bases with no gene match: 5. The V gene's germline CDR1 is LNHNV and CDR2 YYDKDF (reference sequence).